This entry features one T cell receptor beta chain sequence. The antigen is undetermined. The CDR3 runs 13 residues. Trimming pared 3 bases from V and 4 bases from J, leaving 13 bases between. Germline CDR1 reads GTSNPN; CDR2 reads SVGIG (reference sequence). In the original workflow: Lowest detectable productive clonotype frequency was 2.59 x 10-5. Clones were sequenced by immunoSEQ multiplex PCR, and TCRdb holds only the in-frame ones, with some missing. Clone size and V and J calls were adopted from that table, with D and trimming inferred from the DNA. This sample yields roughly 30,000 clones, of which roughly 82% are seen a single time; roughly 2.3% belongs to the top ten. The entry originates in a study of STAT5B mutations in CD4+ large granular lymphocyte leukemia. Study-wide points: The CD4+ versus CD8+ T-LGLL clonality difference may reflect limited sample size. CD4-sorted patient repertoires seemed more clonal than healthy CD4+ repertoires.

The V gene is TRBV30, the J gene TRBJ2-7, with D perhaps TRBD1 (6 bases). The specimen sequenced was CD4+ T cells from blood buffy coats. This receptor was identified in a human donor in good health. CDR3 coding DNA: TGTGCCTGGAGACAAACAGGGAGATACGAGCAGTACTTC. Its translation: CAWRQTGRYEQYF. Together with reference TRBV30 and TRBJ2-7, the CDR3 gives the full variable domain: SQTIHQWPATLVQPVGSPLSLECTVEGTSNPNLYWYRQAAGRGLQLLFYSVGIGQISSEVPQNLSASRPQDRQFILSSKKLLLSDSGFYLCAWRQTGRYEQYFGPGTRLTVT.